Listed here are 15 T cell receptor beta chains from one sample, sequenced in a study of cytomegalovirus exposure and HLA in healthy donors. The repertoire was sequenced with immunoSEQ multiplex PCR; TCRdb's copy has only in-frame clones and lacks some. The data hold about 82,000 clones, with 85% to 95% observed a single time. Sample: PBMCs. The receptors stem from a woman between 18 and 29 years old in good health and CMV-seronegative.

The rearrangement links TRBV10-1 to TRBJ2-3; weak D call: TRBD1 (5 bases). The CDR3 extends over 17 amino acids. The V gene's germline CDR1 is WNHNN and CDR2 SYGVQD (reference sequence). Trimming removed 0 bases at V and 1 base at J, with 14 bases between. CDR3 loop: CASSESVRVRGTDTQYF. The CDR3, as DNA: TGCGCCAGCAGTGAGTCAGTCAGGGTCCGCGGCACAGATACGCAGTATTTT.

The chain recombines TRBV28 with TRBJ1-3; D remains unclear. Germline values: CDR1 MDHEN, CDR2 SYDVKM. The V end was cut by 5 bases, the J end by 7 bases, with 12 bases between. The CDR3 has 13 amino acids. DNA of the CDR3: TGTGCCAGCAGTCCCGGGTTTTGGAACACCATATATTTT. Residues: CASSPGFWNTIYF.

V is TRBV7-9 and J is TRBJ1-1, with D tentatively TRBD1 (5 bases). CDR3 size: 15 residues. Germline assignment: CDR1 SEHNR and CDR2 FQNEAQ (reference sequence). Trimming cost V 6 bases and J 1 base, with 15 bases left between them. The chain's CDR3 is CASSPTSGGNTEAFF. The DNA for the CDR3 is TGTGCCAGCAGTCCTACCTCGGGGGGGAACACTGAAGCTTTCTTT.

The chain employs TRBV5-4 and TRBJ2-7; the match to TRBD1 covers 7 bases. Per the germline V gene, CDR1 is SGHNT and CDR2 is YYREEE (reference sequence). The CDR3 extends over 14 amino acids. V lost 1 base and J lost 5; bases outside the gene matches: 6. The CDR3 region is CASSLQGGGNEQYF. DNA for the CDR3: TGTGCCAGCAGCTTGCAAGGGGGCGGAAACGAGCAGTACTTC.

This sequence joins TRBV5-1 and TRBJ2-5, with a tentative D call TRBD1 (5 bases). The germline V gene encodes CDR1 SGHRS and CDR2 YFSETQ. Trimming left V 0 bases short and J 5 bases short, with 14 bases between. CDR3 length: 15 residues. The CDR3 is CASSLAPGPEETQYF. CDR3 nucleotide sequence: TGCGCCAGCAGCTTGGCTCCAGGGCCGGAGGAGACCCAGTACTTC.

In regard to this clone: The germline gene is not matched at one end of the junction; a read error may be the cause. The chain recombines TRBV5-1 with TRBJ1-1; tentatively, D is TRBD1 (6 bases). The germline CDR1 and CDR2 sequences are SGHRS and YFSETQ. This CDR3 has 15 amino acids. The CDR3 is CASSLAQGGNAEAFF. Written as DNA, the CDR3 is TGCGCCAGCAGCTTGGCACAGGGAGGGAACGCTGAAGCTTTCTTT.

The rearrangement joins TRBV4-3 to TRBJ2-3, with 8 positions matching TRBD2. The CDR3 sequence is 17 residues long. The V gene end was trimmed by 3 bases and the J gene end by 6 bases; junction bases not matched to a gene: 14. Germline V CDR1 and CDR2: LGHNA, YSLEER. CDR3 sequence reads: CASSHGGLRGGADTQYF. The CDR3, as DNA: TGCGCCAGCAGCCACGGGGGCCTCCGGGGGGGCGCGGATACGCAGTATTTT.

The chain is built from TRBV19 and TRBJ1-1, with a tentative D call TRBD1 (6 bases). The ends were cut back, 1 base at V and 5 bases at J, with 11 bases in the middle. This CDR3 is 14 amino acids long. Germline V lookup: CDR1 LNHDA, CDR2 SQIVND (reference sequence). The CDR3 bases are TGTGCCAGTAGTATAGTAGGGGGTAAGACTGAAGCTTTCTTT. Amino acids: CASSIVGGKTEAFF.

This chain joins TRBV6-6 and TRBJ1-1; no firm D call. CDR1 and CDR2 from the germline V gene are MNHNY and SVGAGI (reference sequence). The CDR3 runs to 16 residues. With 2 bases removed from V and 0 bases from J, the gap between germline ends came to 13 bases. This CDR3 reads CASSYLKTGMNTEAFF. The CDR3 DNA reads TGTGCCAGCAGTTACCTCAAAACGGGTATGAACACTGAAGCTTTCTTT.

V usage is TRBV19 and J usage is TRBJ2-1; maybe TRBD2 (5 bases). The germline V gene has CDR1 LNHDA and CDR2 SQIVND (reference sequence). This CDR3 is built from 11 residues. V was cut by 4 bases and J by 13 bases, with 11 bases left in between. DNA of the CDR3: TGTGCCAGTAGTACGGGGTCTCAACAGTTCTTC. Its translation: CASSTGSQQFF.

The chain recombines TRBV18 with TRBJ2-1, with D possibly being TRBD1 (5 bases). With 6 bases removed from V and 5 bases from J, the gap between germline ends came to 8 bases. The CDR3 is made up of 12 amino acids. Germline V gene lookup returns CDR1 KGHSH and CDR2 LQKENI. CDR3 DNA sequence: TGTGCCAGCTCCAGGGTGGACAATGAGCAGTTCTTC. It specifies CASSRVDNEQFF. The variable domain in full, with the rest retrieved from reference TRBV18 and TRBJ2-1, is NAGVMQNPRHLVRRRGQEARLRCSPMKGHSHVYWYRQLPEEGLKFMVYLQKENIIDESGMPKERFSAEFPKEGPSILRIQQVVRGDSAAYFCASSRVDNEQFFGPGTRLTVL.

Only a few counts were recorded for this clone. V is TRBV7-2 and J is TRBJ2-3, with TRBD2 matching 8 bases. CDR3 length: 16 residues. The J segment lost 2 bases and the V segment lost 5 bases, leaving 9 bases of the junction unmatched. In germline, CDR1 is SGHTA, CDR2 FQGNSA. Written as DNA, the CDR3 is TGTGCCAGCAGCGCCCAGCCGGGACTAGACACAGATACGCAGTATTTT. It encodes CASSAQPGLDTDTQYF.

The rearrangement joins TRBV5-4 to TRBJ2-5; a weak D match, TRBD2 (7 bases). The germline V and J ends were trimmed by 1 base and 5 bases, with 15 bases remaining between them. Germline CDR1 is SGHNT and CDR2 is YYREEE (reference sequence). The CDR3 sequence is 15 residues long. In DNA form, the CDR3 reads TGTGCCAGCAGCTTGTATGGGGGGGGGCTGGAGACCCAGTACTTC. Amino acids: CASSLYGGGLETQYF. Based on the CDR3 plus reference TRBV5-4 and TRBJ2-5, the full variable domain is ETGVTQSPTHLIKTRGQQVTLRCSSQSGHNTVSWYQQALGQGPQFIFQYYREEENGRGNFPPRFSGLQFPNYSSELNVNALELDDSALYLCASSLYGGGLETQYFGPGTRLLVL.

This sequence joins TRBV5-1 and TRBJ1-1; D gene ambiguous. Trimming took 4 bases from V and 0 from J, leaving 16 bases between them. CDR1 is SGHRS, CDR2 YFSETQ, per germline. CDR3 length: 16 amino acids. CDR3 region: CASSLLQGQMNTEAFF. DNA of the CDR3: TGCGCCAGCAGCCTACTACAAGGTCAGATGAACACTGAAGCTTTCTTT. Variable domain in full (rest from reference TRBV5-1 and TRBJ1-1): KAGVTQTPRYLIKTRGQQVTLSCSPISGHRSVSWYQQTPGQGLQFLFEYFSETQRNKGNFPGRFSGRQFSNSRSEMNVSTLELGDSALYLCASSLLQGQMNTEAFFGQGTRLTVV.

The chain links TRBV4-3 to TRBJ1-4, with D hard to call. Germline lookup yields CDR1 LGHNA and CDR2 YSLEER. This CDR3 is 18 amino acids long. Trimming cost V 1 base and J 2 bases, with 17 bases left between them. CDR3 region: CASSQGPAATTTNEKLFF. Written as DNA, the CDR3 is TGCGCCAGCAGCCAAGGCCCGGCGGCGACTACGACTAATGAAAAACTGTTTTTT.